This TCR beta chain emerged from a study of blood T cell repertoires in COVID-19. TCRdb's table, derived via immunoSEQ multiplex PCR, lists solely in-frame clones and lacks some. This sample has 380,000 or so clones, with over 75% found just once. CDR3 size: 18 residues. Losses at the gene ends were 2 bases for V and 4 bases for J; bases not matched to a gene: 10. Germline values: CDR1 SEHNR, CDR2 FQNEAQ (reference sequence). Participants' own reports of clinical history determined their cohort assignment. The sequencing input was PBMCs or T cells enriched from blood (not recorded which). The origin of this receptor is a woman aged 40 to 50 with acute COVID-19. V usage is TRBV7-9 and J usage is TRBJ2-1, with 11 bases aligning to TRBD2. CDR3 residues: CASSLRLASGGRYNEQFF. In DNA form, the CDR3 reads TGTGCCAGCAGCTTAAGGTTGGCTAGCGGGGGGAGGTACAATGAGCAGTTCTTC. The variable domain in full, completed from reference TRBV7-9 and TRBJ2-1, reads DTGVSQNPRHKITKRGQNVTFRCDPISEHNRLYWYRQTLGQGPEFLTYFQNEAQLEKSRLLSDRFSAERPKGSFSTLEIQRTEQGDSAMYLCASSLRLASGGRYNEQFFGPGTRLTVL.